This T cell receptor (beta chain) was captured in a study of blood T cell repertoires in COVID-19. Study-wide background: PBMCs, B-cell-depleted T cells, or T cells were the source of the cDNA or gDNA that made up the material.

V gave up 1 base and J gave up 5 bases, with 11 bases separating them. The CDR3 contains 15 residues. The germline gives CDR1 SGHNT, CDR2 YENEEA. Only a few counts were recorded for this clone. As processed by the authors: Estimation of nucleated cell counts relied on the amplification of reference gene primers. The data were produced by immunoSEQ multiplex PCR, yet TCRdb's version contains in-frame clones alone and is incomplete. V and J calls and clone size are given by that table; D and trimming were obtained from the DNA. Found here are more than 200,000 clones, 88% of them singletons; the top ten hold approximately 1.7%.

V is TRBV11-3 and J is TRBJ2-2, with a possible D match to TRBD2 (6 bases). Sequenced sample: peripheral blood. This receptor was obtained from a man between 70 and 80 years old with acute or convalescent COVID-19. This CDR3 is CASSLGSGVTGELFF. As DNA, the CDR3 is TGTGCCAGCAGCTTAGGATCGGGAGTGACCGGGGAGCTGTTTTTT. The full variable domain, completed using reference TRBV11-3 and TRBJ2-2, is EAGVVQSPRYKIIEKKQPVAFWCNPISGHNTLYWYLQNLGQGPELLIRYENEEAVDDSQLPKDRFSAERLKGVDSTLKIQPAELGDSAVYLCASSLGSGVTGELFFGEGSRLTVL.